This T cell receptor (beta chain) is drawn from a study of molecular identifiers for immune sequencing clone quantification. Turning to the study itself: In replicates, RNA from approximately 20,000 or 100,000 naive CD8 cells was divided five ways and four parts were sequenced. Study results and caveats: Spiked Jurkat TCR RNA from one cell was reportedly detectable among roughly 910,000 naive cells. More than 97% of effector molecules, versus under 1% of naive-cell molecules, belonged to clones above 20 RNA copies.

In TCRdb, the PCR reads were re-called with MiXCR into one record per CDR3 protein. Of hundreds of thousands of distinct CDR3 sequences listed, roughly 21% were seen once; the top ten hold 0.85% to 0.9%. This clonotype was seen at least ten times. Antigen specificity is unknown. This CDR3 contains 17 residues. J was trimmed by 1 base and V by 4 bases; bases with no gene match: 6. Germline V gives CDR1 SGHNT, CDR2 YYREEE (reference sequence). The material sequenced was naive CD8+ T cells from blood, with Jurkat cell RNA spiked in. Subset described: FACS-sorted CD8+CD4-CCR7+CD45RA+ naive T cells. This rearrangement joins TRBV5-4 to TRBJ2-6, with 9 positions matching TRBD2. This TCR was sampled from a human donor in good health. Some libraries in this study had Jurkat cell RNA spiked in. The CDR3 loop is CASSLSGGGSGANVLTF. CDR3 in DNA: TGTGCCAGCAGCCTTAGCGGGGGCGGGTCTGGGGCCAACGTCCTGACTTTC. Filled out from reference TRBV5-4 and TRBJ2-6, the complete variable domain reads ETGVTQSPTHLIKTRGQQVTLRCSSQSGHNTVSWYQQALGQGPQFIFQYYREEENGRGNFPPRFSGLQFPNYSSELNVNALELDDSALYLCASSLSGGGSGANVLTFGAGSRLTVL.